This TCR beta chain was obtained from a study of cytomegalovirus exposure and HLA in healthy donors. The approximately 130-subject validation cohort, separate from the approximately 660-subject first cohort, included the donors. Sequenced by immunoSEQ multiplex PCR; TCRdb stores in-frame clones only, minus some. In the table there are 200,000 to 250,000 clones, roughly 84% of which are singletons. In regard to this clone: Its antigen is undetermined.

Findings of the study overall: The study put some 150 TCR beta chains on its list as cytomegalovirus-associated.

The sequenced material came from PBMCs. The clonotype was recovered from a woman in her twenties or thirties in good health and CMV-seropositive.

CDR3 region: CASGTQGANQPQHF. In DNA form, the CDR3 reads TGTGCTAGTGGTACCCAGGGGGCCAATCAGCCCCAGCATTTT. The rearrangement joins TRBV12-5 to TRBJ1-5; 8 nucleotides line up with TRBD1. Germline CDR1 reads LGHNT; CDR2 reads FRNRAP. The ends lost 5 bases at V and 3 bases at J; junction bases unmatched: 3. The CDR3 is made up of 14 amino acids.